This T cell receptor beta chain was found in a study of T cell responses to AZD1222 COVID-19 vaccine. Findings and caveats of the study: Receipt of two AZD1222 doses was followed by a rise in Spike-specific TCR breadth and depth. Recipients of AZD1222 seropositive at baseline numbered only 6 or 7.

The CDR3 contains 13 residues. Germline V gene sequence: CDR1 LNHDA, CDR2 SQIVND (reference sequence). Sequencing was performed with immunoSEQ multiplex PCR; in TCRdb, only in-frame clones are kept and a portion is missing. The sample records 210,000 or so clones, more than 85% being singletons. About this clone: What it binds is unknown. Mismatch with germline at one junction end may stem from a read error.

The rearrangement uses TRBV19 and TRBJ1-4; maybe TRBD1 (5 bases). Sample: peripheral blood, taken on day 0 of MenACWY control vaccination. The TCR sequence derives from an adult in good health. CDR3 amino acids: CASSIRQREKLFF. CDR3 sequence (DNA): TGTGCCAGTAGTATCCGACAGCGGGAAAAATTGTTTTTT.